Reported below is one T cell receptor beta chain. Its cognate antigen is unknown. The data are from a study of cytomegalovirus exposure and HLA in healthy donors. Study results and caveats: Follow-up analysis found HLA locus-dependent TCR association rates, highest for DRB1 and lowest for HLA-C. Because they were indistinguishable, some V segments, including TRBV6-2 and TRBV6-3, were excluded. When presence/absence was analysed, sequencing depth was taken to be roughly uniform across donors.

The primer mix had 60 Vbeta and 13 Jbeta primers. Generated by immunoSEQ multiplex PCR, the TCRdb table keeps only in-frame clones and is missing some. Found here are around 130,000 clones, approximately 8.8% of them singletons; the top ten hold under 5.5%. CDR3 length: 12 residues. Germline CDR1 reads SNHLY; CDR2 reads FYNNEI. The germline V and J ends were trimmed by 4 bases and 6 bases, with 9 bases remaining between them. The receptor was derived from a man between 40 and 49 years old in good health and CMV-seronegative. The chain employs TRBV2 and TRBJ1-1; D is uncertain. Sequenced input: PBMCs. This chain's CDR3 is CASSVRAPEAFF. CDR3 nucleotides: TGTGCCAGCAGTGTGAGGGCCCCTGAAGCTTTCTTT.